This T cell receptor beta chain comes out of a study of blood T cell repertoires in COVID-19. Study-level information: Donors in the United States, Italy and Spain gave samples during acute or convalescent COVID-19. From T cells, B-cell-depleted T cells, or PBMCs came the material, which was cDNA or gDNA.

The V gene's germline CDR1 is SGHRS and CDR2 YFSETQ. This CDR3 has 14 residues. The V end lost 4 bases, the J end lost 0 bases, and 10 bases lay between the germline ends. In the authors' workflow: It was from reference gene primer amplification that nucleated cell counts were estimated. The assay was immunoSEQ multiplex PCR, and TCRdb's table has in-frame clones only and misses some. That table furnishes V, J and clone size, whereas the DNA furnished D and trimming. The table includes tens of thousands of clones, 91% detected once. In its sample, this clone was seen once. J is TRBJ1-1 and V is TRBV5-1; tentative D call: TRBD1 (6 bases). Sequenced sample: peripheral blood. The receptor's source is a human donor in a cohort sampled during active COVID-19. DNA for the CDR3: TGCGCCAGCAGCGACGGACAGTTGAACACTGAAGCTTTCTTT. Its translation is CASSDGQLNTEAFF.